The 10 T cell receptor beta chains given below trace back to one sample, sequenced in a study of blood T cell repertoires in COVID-19 (TCRdb year 2020). Preparation of the library involved the immunoSEQ multiplex PCR assay. TCRdb retrieved this table from immuneACCESS and kept in-frame rearrangements only. Not all clones are present; in checked studies, unresolved V genes account for under half, and no reason is known for the remainder. Recorded for this sample are 60,000 to 70,000 clones; 91% of them occurred a single time. Over 10% of the sample goes to the ten largest clones. What was sequenced was peripheral blood. The source of these receptors is a human donor with active COVID-19. The donor label of this sample is uncertain.

The rearrangement uses TRBV10-3 and TRBJ2-7; maybe TRBD1 (6 bases). The germline V and J ends were trimmed by 2 bases and 6 bases, with 14 bases remaining between them. This CDR3 is built from 14 residues. Germline lookup yields CDR1 ENHRY and CDR2 SYGVKD. The CDR3 DNA sequence: TGTGCCATCAGTGAGGACAGGCCCCCCTCCGAGCAGTACTTC. Encoded protein: CAISEDRPPSEQYF.

The chain is built from TRBV2 and TRBJ2-2; D uncertain. The germline V gene encodes CDR1 SNHLY and CDR2 FYNNEI. CDR3 length: 13 residues. This CDR3 is CAASTAPPGELFF. CDR3 bases: TGTGCTGCCTCCACAGCACCCCCCGGGGAGCTGTTTTTT.

The chain is built from TRBV2 and TRBJ2-7; D gene uncertain. The germline CDR1 and CDR2 sequences are SNHLY and FYNNEI. V gave up 4 bases and J gave up 3 bases, with 7 bases separating them. This CDR3 spans 12 amino acids. In nucleotides, the CDR3 is TGTGCCAGCAGTGCCGAGTACTACGAGCAGTACTTC. As protein: CASSAEYYEQYF. The entire variable domain, with the rest obtained from reference TRBV2 and TRBJ2-7, is as follows: EPEVTQTPSHQVTQMGQEVILRCVPISNHLYFYWYRQILGQKVEFLVSFYNNEISEKSEIFDDQFSVERPDGSNFTLKIRSTKLEDSAMYFCASSAEYYEQYFGPGTRLTVT.

The chain joins TRBV4-3 to TRBJ2-2; 12 positions match TRBD2. V lost 4 bases, J lost 2 bases, and 5 bases stayed unmatched. Germline CDR1 is LGHNA and CDR2 is YSLEER. This CDR3 spans 17 amino acids. The CDR3: CASSRRTSGTNTGELFF. Here the CDR3 DNA reads TGCGCCAGCAGCCGGCGGACTAGCGGGACTAACACCGGGGAGCTGTTTTTT.

The chain links TRBV5-1 to TRBJ2-3, with D hard to call. Germline CDR1 is SGHRS and CDR2 is YFSETQ. The V end lost 6 bases, the J end lost 0 bases, and 5 bases lay between the germline ends. The CDR3 sequence is 12 residues long. Here the CDR3 DNA reads TGCGCCAGCACCCAGAGCACAGATACGCAGTATTTT. Its translation: CASTQSTDTQYF.

The CDR3 region is CASSPGTGAGYSPLHF. The CDR3 nucleotides read TGTGCCAGCAGTCCTGGGACAGGGGCTGGGTATTCACCCCTCCACTTT. The V call is TRBV28, the J call TRBJ1-6, with 10 nucleotides matching TRBD1. The germline V gene has CDR1 MDHEN and CDR2 SYDVKM. The CDR3 spans 16 residues. Trimming took 5 bases from V and 8 from J; bases not matched to a gene: 9.

Concerning this clone: The junction and the germline gene differ at one end; a read error may be behind it. J is TRBJ1-6 and V is TRBV27, with 9 bases fitting TRBD1. Germline V gives CDR1 MNHEY, CDR2 SMNVEV (reference sequence). This CDR3 spans 17 amino acids. CDR3 protein: CAGSSVGTGFRNSPLHF. The CDR3, as DNA: TGTGCCGGCAGTTCAGTCGGGACAGGGTTTAGGAATTCACCCCTCCACTTT.

The chain carries TRBV30 and TRBJ2-1; TRBD2 matches at 14 bases. In germline, CDR1 is GTSNPN, CDR2 SVGIG (reference sequence). The V segment lost 4 bases and the J segment 7 bases; nucleotides outside the gene matches: 6. This CDR3 region has 15 residues. CDR3 in amino acids: CAWTGTSGSHNEQFF. CDR3 coding DNA: TGTGCCTGGACGGGGACTAGCGGGAGTCATAATGAGCAGTTCTTC.

The CDR3 sequence: CARSLAGLRLGDTQYF. The CDR3 nucleotides read TGTGCCAGAAGCTTGGCCGGACTACGTCTGGGCGATACGCAGTATTTT. The V call is TRBV5-3, the J call TRBJ2-3, with a tentative D call TRBD2 (6 bases). TRBV5-3 belongs to the ORF category, with a function that is uncertain. Trimming cost V 0 bases and J 6 bases, with 17 bases left between them. The CDR3 is 16 amino acids.

The chain is built from TRBV5-8 and TRBJ2-3; D unclear. The ends were cut back, 1 base at V and 4 bases at J, with 4 bases in the middle. Germline values: CDR1 SGHTS, CDR2 YDEGEE. The CDR3 runs to 12 residues. CDR3 amino acids: CASSLSADTQYF. The DNA for the CDR3 is TGTGCCAGCAGCTTGTCCGCAGATACGCAGTATTTT.